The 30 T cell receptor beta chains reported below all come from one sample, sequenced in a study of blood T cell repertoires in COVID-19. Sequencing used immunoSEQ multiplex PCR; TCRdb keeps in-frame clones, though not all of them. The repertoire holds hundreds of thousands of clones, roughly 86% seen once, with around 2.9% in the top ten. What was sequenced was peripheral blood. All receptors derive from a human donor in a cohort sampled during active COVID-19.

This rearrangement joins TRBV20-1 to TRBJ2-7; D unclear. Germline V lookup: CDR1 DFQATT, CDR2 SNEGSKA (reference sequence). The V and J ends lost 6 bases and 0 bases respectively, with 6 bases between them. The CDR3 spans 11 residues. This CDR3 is CSAGSSYEQYF. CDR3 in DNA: TGCAGTGCGGGCAGCTCCTACGAGCAGTACTTC.

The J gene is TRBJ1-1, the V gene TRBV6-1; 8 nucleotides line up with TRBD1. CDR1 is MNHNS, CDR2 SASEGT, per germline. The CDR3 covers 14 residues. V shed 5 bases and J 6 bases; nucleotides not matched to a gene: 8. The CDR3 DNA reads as TGTGCCAGCAGTCAAGACAGGGGAAAGGCTGAAGCTTTCTTT. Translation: CASSQDRGKAEAFF.

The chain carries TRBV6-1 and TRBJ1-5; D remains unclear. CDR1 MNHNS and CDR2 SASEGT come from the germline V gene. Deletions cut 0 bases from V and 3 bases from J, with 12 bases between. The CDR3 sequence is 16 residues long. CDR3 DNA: TGTGCCAGCAGTGAAGCTTTGAAACAGTTCAATCAGCCCCAGCATTTT. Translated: CASSEALKQFNQPQHF.

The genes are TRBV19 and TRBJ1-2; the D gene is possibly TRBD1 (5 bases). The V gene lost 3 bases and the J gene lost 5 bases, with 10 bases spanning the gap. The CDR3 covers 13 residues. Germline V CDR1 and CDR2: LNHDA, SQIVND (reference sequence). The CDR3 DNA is TGTGCCAGTAGTATCTGGGGCCCTTATGGCTACACCTTC. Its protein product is CASSIWGPYGYTF. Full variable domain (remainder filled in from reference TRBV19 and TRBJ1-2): DGGITQSPKYLFRKEGQNVTLSCEQNLNHDAMYWYRQDPGQGLRLIYYSQIVNDFQKGDIAEGYSVSREKKESFPLTVTSAQKNPTAFYLCASSIWGPYGYTFGSGTRLTVV.

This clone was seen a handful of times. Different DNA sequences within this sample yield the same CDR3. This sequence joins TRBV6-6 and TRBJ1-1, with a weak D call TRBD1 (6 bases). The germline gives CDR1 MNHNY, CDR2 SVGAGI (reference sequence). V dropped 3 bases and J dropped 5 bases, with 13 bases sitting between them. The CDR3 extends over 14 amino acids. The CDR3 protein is CASSYSQGWTEAFF. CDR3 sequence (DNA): TGTGCCAGCAGTTATTCCCAGGGGTGGACTGAAGCTTTCTTT.

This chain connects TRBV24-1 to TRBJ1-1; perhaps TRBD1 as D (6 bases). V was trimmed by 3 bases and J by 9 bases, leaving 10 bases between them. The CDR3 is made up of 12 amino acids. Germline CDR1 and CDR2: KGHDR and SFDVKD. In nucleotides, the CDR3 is TGTGCCACCAGTGATATCAGGGGACAAGCTTTCTTT. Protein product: CATSDIRGQAFF.

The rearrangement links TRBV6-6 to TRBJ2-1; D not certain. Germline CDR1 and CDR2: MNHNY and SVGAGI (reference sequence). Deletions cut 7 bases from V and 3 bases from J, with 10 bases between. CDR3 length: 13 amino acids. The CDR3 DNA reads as TGTGCCAGCACCCGACTGGGCTACAATGAGCAGTTCTTC. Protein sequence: CASTRLGYNEQFF.

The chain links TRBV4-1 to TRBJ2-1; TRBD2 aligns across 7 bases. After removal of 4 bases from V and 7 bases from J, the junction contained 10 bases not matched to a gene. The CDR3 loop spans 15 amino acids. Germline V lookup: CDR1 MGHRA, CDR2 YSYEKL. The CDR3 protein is CASSPRGDALNEQFF. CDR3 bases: TGCGCCAGCAGCCCACGGGGGGACGCCCTGAATGAGCAGTTCTTC.

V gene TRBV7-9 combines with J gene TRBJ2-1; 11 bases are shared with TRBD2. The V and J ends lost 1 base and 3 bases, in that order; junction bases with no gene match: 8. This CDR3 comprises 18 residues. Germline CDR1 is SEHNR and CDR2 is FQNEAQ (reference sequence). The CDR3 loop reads CASSLGITGTSGYNEQFF. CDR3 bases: TGTGCCAGCAGCTTAGGAATTACCGGGACTAGCGGCTACAATGAGCAGTTCTTC.

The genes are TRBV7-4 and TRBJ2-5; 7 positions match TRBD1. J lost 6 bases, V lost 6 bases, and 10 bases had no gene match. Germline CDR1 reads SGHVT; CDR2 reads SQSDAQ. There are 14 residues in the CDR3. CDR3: CASRKQGLGKTQYF. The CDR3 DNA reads TGTGCCAGCAGGAAACAGGGGCTAGGAAAGACCCAGTACTTC.

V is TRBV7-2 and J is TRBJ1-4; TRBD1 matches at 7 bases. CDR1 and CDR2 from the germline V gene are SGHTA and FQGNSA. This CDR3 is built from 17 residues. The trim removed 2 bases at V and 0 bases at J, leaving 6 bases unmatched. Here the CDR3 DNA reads TGTGCCAGCAGCTTATGGGACAGACCCGCAACTAATGAAAAACTGTTTTTT. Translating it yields CASSLWDRPATNEKLFF.

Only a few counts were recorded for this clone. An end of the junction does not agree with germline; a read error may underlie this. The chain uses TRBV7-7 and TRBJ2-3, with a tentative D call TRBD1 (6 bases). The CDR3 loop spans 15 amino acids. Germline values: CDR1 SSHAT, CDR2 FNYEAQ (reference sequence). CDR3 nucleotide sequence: TGTGCTAGCAGCTCGGGGACACGTAGCACAGATACGCAGTATTTT. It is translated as CASSSGTRSTDTQYF.

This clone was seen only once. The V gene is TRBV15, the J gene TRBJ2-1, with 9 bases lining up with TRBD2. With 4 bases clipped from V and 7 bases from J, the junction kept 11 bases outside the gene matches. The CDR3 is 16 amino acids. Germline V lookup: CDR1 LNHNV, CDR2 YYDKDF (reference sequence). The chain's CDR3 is CATSKGFAGGGNEQFF. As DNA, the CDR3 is TGTGCCACCAGCAAGGGGTTCGCGGGAGGGGGGAATGAGCAGTTCTTC.

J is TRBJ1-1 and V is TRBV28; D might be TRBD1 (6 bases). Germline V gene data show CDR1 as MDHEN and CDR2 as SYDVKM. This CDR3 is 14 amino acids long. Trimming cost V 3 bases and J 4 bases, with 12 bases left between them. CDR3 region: CASSLGGGPTEAFF. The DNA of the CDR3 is TGTGCCAGCAGTTTGGGGGGGGGCCCCACTGAAGCTTTCTTT. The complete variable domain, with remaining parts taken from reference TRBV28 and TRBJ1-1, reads DVKVTQSSRYLVKRTGEKVFLECVQDMDHENMFWYRQDPGLGLRLIYFSYDVKMKEKGDIPEGYSVSREKKERFSLILESASTNQTSMYLCASSLGGGPTEAFFGQGTRLTVV.

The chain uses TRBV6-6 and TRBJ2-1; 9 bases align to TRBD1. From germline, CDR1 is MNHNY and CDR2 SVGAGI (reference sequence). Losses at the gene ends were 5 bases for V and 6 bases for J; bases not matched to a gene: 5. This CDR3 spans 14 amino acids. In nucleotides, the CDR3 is TGTGCCAGCAGTCGTGGGACAGGGTCCAATGAGCAGTTCTTC. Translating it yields CASSRGTGSNEQFF.

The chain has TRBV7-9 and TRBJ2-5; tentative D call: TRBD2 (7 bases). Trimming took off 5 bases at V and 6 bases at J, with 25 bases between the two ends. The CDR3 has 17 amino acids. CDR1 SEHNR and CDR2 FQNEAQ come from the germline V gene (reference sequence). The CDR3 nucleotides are TGTGCCAGCAGCCCACGGGGGGCGGGAGAACTGACGAAGACCCAGTACTTC. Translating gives CASSPRGAGELTKTQYF.

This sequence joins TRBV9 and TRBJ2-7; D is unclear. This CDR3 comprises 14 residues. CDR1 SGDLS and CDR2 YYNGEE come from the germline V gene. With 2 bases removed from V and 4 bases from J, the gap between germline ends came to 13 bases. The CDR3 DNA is TGTGCCAGCAGCGTCTCAACAGAAGAATACGAGCAGTACTTC. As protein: CASSVSTEEYEQYF.

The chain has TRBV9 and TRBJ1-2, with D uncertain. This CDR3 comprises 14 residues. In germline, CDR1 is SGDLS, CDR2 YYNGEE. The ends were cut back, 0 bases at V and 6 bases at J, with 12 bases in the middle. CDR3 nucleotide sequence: TGTGCCAGCAGCGTAGCTACGGGAGAAGATGGCTACACCTTC. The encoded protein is CASSVATGEDGYTF.

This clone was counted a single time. CDR3 bases: TGCAGCGCCGTCAGGGGAAGCTCCGAGCAGTACTTC. Translating it yields CSAVRGSSEQYF. The gene calls are TRBV29-1 and TRBJ2-7; D perhaps matches TRBD1 (6 bases). V lost 7 bases and J 6 bases, leaving 16 bases between the germline ends. Germline CDR1 reads SQVTM; CDR2 reads ANQGSEA. This CDR3 is 12 amino acids long.

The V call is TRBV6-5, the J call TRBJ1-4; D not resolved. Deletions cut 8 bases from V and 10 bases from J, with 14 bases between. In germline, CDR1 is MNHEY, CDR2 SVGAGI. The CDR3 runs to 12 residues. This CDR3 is CASGAHEGKLFF. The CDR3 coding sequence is TGTGCCAGCGGAGCTCACGAAGGAAAACTGTTTTTT.

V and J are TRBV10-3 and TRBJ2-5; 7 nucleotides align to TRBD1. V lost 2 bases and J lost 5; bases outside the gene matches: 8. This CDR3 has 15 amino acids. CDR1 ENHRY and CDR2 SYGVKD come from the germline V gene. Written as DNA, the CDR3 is TGTGCCATCAGTGAGAACCAGGGGGATGGGGAGACCCAGTACTTC. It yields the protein CAISENQGDGETQYF.

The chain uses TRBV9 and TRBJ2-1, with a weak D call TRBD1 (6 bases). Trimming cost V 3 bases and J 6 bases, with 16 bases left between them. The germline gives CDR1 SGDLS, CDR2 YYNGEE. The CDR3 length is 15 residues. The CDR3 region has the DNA TGTGCCAGCAGCGCCAGGGGTGCAACCCCCAATGAGCAGTTCTTC. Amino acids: CASSARGATPNEQFF.

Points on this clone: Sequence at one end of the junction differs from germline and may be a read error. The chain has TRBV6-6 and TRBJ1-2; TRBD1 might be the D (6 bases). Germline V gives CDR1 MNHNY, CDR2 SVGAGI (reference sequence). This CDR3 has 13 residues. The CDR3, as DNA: TGTGCCAGCCGTTATGGGGGGGCGCGGGGCTACACCTTC. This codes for CASRYGGARGYTF.

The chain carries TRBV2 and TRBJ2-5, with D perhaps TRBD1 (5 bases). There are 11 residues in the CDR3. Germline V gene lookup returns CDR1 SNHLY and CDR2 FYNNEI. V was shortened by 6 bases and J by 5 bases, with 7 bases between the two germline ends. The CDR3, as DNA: TGTGCCAGCAGGCAGGGTGAGACCCAGTACTTC. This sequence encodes CASRQGETQYF.

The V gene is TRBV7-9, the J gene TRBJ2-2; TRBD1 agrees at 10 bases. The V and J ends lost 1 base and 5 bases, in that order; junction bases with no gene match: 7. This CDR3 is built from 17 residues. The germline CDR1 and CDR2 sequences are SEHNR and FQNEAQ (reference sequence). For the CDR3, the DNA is TGTGCCAGCAGCTTAGAATTTGGGACAGGGGAAACCGGGGAGCTGTTTTTT. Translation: CASSLEFGTGETGELFF.

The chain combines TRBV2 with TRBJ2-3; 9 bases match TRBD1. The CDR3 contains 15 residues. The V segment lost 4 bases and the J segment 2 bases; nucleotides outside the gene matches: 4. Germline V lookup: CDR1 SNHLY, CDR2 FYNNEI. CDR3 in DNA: TGTGCCAGCAGTGTTCGACAGGGGGACACAGATACGCAGTATTTT. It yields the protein CASSVRQGDTDTQYF.

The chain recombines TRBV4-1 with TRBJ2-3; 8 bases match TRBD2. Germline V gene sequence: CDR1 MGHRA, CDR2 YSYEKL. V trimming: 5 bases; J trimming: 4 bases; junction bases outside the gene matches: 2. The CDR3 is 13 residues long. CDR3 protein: CASSETSADTQYF. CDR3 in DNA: TGCGCCAGCAGCGAGACTAGCGCAGATACGCAGTATTTT.

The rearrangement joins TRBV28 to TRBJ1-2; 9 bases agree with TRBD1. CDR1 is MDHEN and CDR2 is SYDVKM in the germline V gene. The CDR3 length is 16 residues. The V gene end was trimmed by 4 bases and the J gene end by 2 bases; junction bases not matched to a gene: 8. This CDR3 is CASSSIGQGRNYGYTF. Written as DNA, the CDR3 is TGTGCCAGCAGTTCTATCGGACAGGGGAGGAACTATGGCTACACCTTC.

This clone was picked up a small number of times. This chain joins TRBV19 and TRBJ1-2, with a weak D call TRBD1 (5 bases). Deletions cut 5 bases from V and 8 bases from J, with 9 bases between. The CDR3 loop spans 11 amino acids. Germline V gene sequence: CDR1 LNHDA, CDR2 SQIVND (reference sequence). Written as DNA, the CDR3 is TGTGCCAGTAGTGGGGCTGCCGGCTACACCTTC. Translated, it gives CASSGAAGYTF. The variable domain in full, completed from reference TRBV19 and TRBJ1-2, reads DGGITQSPKYLFRKEGQNVTLSCEQNLNHDAMYWYRQDPGQGLRLIYYSQIVNDFQKGDIAEGYSVSREKKESFPLTVTSAQKNPTAFYLCASSGAAGYTFGSGTRLTVV.

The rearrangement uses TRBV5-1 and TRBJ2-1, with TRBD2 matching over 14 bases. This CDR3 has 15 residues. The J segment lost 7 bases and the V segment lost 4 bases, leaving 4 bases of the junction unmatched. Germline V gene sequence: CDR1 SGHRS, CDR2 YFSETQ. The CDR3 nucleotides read TGCGCCAGCAGCGACGGGACTAGCGGGAGTAATGAGCAGTTCTTC. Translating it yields CASSDGTSGSNEQFF.